The source of this TCR beta chain is a study of T cell changes during pregnancy in multiple sclerosis. Profiled with immunoSEQ multiplex PCR; TCRdb holds only in-frame clones, not every one. The table lists over 65,000 clones, roughly nine tenths of them singletons. The CDR3 is 15 residues long. Germline V gives CDR1 PRHDT, CDR2 FYEKMQ (reference sequence). V lost 0 bases and J lost 1, with 9 bases in between. The receptor comes from a female donor with multiple sclerosis, enrolled in a pregnancy study. Sequencing used peripheral blood, obtained in the first trimester of pregnancy. The gene calls are TRBV13 and TRBJ2-5, with a weak D call TRBD1 (5 bases). CDR3 loop: CASSLGTGTQETQYF. The CDR3 DNA is TGTGCCAGCAGCTTAGGCACAGGCACCCAAGAGACCCAGTACTTC.